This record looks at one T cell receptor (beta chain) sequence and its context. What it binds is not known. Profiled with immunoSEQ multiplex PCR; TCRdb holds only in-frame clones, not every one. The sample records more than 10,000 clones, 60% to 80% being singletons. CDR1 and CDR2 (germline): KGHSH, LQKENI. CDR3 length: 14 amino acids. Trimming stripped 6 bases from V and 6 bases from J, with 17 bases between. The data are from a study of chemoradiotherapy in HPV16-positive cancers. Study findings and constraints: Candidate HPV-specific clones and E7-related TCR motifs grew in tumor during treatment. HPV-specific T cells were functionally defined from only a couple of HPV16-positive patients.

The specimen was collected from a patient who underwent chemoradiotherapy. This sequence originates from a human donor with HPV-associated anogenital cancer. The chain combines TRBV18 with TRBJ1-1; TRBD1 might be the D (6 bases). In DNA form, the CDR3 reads TGTGCCAGCTCCATCGGGGGGCAGGGCGCTGAAGCTTTCTTT. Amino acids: CASSIGGQGAEAFF.